This record looks at one T cell receptor beta chain sequence and its context. The sample is drawn from a study of blood T cell repertoires in COVID-19. Study in general: Material from acute and convalescent COVID-19 was sourced from the United States, Italy and Spain.

Data came from immunoSEQ multiplex PCR; TCRdb stores just in-frame clones and leaves some out. This sample has roughly 220,000 clones, with about 86% found just once. Germline assignment: CDR1 KGHDR and CDR2 SFDVKD. V lost 0 bases and J lost 8; bases outside the gene matches: 7. The CDR3 sequence is 18 residues long. This chain connects TRBV24-1 to TRBJ2-3; TRBD2 agrees at 16 bases. This TCR was sampled from a woman aged 25 to 45 who had recovered from COVID-19. Sequencing used peripheral blood. The CDR3 DNA sequence: TGTGCCACCAGTGATTTGGCCTCCGGGACTAGCGGGAGGGGTACGCAGTATTTT. This encodes CATSDLASGTSGRGTQYF.